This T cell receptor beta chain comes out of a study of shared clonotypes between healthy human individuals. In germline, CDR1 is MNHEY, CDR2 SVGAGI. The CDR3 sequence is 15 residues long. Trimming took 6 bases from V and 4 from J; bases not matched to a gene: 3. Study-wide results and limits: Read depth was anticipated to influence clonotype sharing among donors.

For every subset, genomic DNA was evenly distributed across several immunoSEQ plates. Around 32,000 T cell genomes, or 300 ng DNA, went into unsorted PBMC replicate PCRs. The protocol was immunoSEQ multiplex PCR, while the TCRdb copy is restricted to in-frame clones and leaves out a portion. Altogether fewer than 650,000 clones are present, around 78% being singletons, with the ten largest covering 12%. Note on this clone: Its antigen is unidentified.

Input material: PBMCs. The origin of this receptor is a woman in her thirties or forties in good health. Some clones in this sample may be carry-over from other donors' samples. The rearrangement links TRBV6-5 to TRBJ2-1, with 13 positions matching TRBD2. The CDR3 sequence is CASSSGLAGYNEQFF. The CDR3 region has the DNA TGTGCCAGCAGCTCGGGACTAGCGGGGTACAATGAGCAGTTCTTC.